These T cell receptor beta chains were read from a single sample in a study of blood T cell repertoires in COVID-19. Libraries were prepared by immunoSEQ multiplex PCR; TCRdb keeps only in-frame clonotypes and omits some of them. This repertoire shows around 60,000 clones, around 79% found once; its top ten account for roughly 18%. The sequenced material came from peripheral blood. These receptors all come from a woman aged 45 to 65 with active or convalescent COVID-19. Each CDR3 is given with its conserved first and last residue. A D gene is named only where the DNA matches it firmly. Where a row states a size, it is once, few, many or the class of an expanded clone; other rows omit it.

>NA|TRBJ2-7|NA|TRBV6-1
TGTGCCAGCAGTGAACGCGACAGGAGCTACGAGCAGTACTTC
CASSERDRSYEQYF
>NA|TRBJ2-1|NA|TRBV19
TGTGCCAGTAGTAGGCCGGGGATCATCAATGAACAGTTCTTC
CASSRPGIINEQFF
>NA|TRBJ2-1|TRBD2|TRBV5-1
TGCGCCAGCAGCTTGGTGGTAGCGGGAAACAATGAGCAGTTCTTC
CASSLVVAGNNEQFF
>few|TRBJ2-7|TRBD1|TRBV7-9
TGTGCCAGCAGCTTAGGGCAGGGGGTCTACGAGCAGTACTTC
CASSLGQGVYEQYF
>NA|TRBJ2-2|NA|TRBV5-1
TGCGCCAGCAGCCCTACATGGGAGACCGGGGAGCTGTTTTTT
CASSPTWETGELFF
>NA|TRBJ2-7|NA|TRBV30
TGTGCCTGGAGTAGGAGCGAGGACGAGCAGTACTTC
CAWSRSEDEQYF
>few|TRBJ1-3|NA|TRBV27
TGTGCCAGCAGTCCCCTCCCCGTCACGAGGCCCCTCTCTGGAAACACCATATATTTT
CASSPLPVTRPLSGNTIYF
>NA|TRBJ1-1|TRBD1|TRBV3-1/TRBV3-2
TGTGCCAGCAGCCAGACAGGGATGGCTTTCTTT
CASSQTGMAFF
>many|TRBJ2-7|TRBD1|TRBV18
TGTGCCAGCTCACGGGAACAGGGGGCGAGCAACGAGCAGTACTTC
CASSREQGASNEQYF
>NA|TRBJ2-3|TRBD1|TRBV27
TGTGCCAGCAGTGGGACAGGGGGTACAGATACGCAGTATTTT
CASSGTGGTDTQYF
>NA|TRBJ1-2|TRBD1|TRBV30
TGTGCCTGGAGTGCCCAAGACAGGGGAAGATACACCTTC
CAWSAQDRGRYTF
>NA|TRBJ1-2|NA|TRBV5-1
TGCGCCAGCAGCCCCGACAGGAACTATGGCTACACCTTC
CASSPDRNYGYTF
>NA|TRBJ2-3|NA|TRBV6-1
TGTGCCAGCAGTGAAAGGAGGGATACGCAGTATTTT
CASSERRDTQYF
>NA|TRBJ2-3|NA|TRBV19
TGTGCCAGTAGCCAGACCATGCGGGGTACGCAGTATTTT
CASSQTMRGTQYF
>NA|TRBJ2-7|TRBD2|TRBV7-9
TGTGCCAGCAAGGCGGCTAGCGGGAGTGACGAGCAGTACTTC
CASKAASGSDEQYF
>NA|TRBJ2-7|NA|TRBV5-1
TGCGCCAGCAGCTCTACTCCGTGGACAGACCCTAGAGAGCAGTACTTC
CASSSTPWTDPREQYF
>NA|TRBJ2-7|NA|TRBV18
TGTGCCAGCTCACCACCGACCGGGGTTTACTACGAGCAGTACTTC
CASSPPTGVYYEQYF
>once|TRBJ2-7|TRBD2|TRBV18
TGTGCCAGCTCACCCAGGACTAGCGGATTTTCCTACGAGCAGTACTTC
CASSPRTSGFSYEQYF
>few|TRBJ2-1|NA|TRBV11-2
TGTGCCAGCAGCTTAGAACCCCGCAGGCCTAATGAGCAGTTCTTC
CASSLEPRRPNEQFF
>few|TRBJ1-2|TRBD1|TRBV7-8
TGTGCCAGCAGCTTAGTCGGGACAGGCTACTATGGCTACACCTTC
CASSLVGTGYYGYTF
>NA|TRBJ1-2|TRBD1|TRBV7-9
TGTGCCAGCAGCCCGAACTCGGGACAGGGTAGGGGTGGCTACACCTTC
CASSPNSGQGRGGYTF
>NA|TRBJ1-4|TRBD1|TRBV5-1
TGCGCCAGCAGATCAGGACAGGGGGCGGCTAATGAAAAACTGTTTTTT
CASRSGQGAANEKLFF
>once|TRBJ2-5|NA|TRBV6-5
TGTGCCAGCAGTTACTTCACAGGGTCAGAGACCCAGTACTTC
CASSYFTGSETQYF
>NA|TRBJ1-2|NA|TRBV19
TGTGCCAGTAGTATTGCAGTTAACTATGGCTACACCTTC
CASSIAVNYGYTF
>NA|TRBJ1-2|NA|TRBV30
TGTGCCTGGAGTGTACGGGGGGCAGGAAACTATGGCTACACCTTC
CAWSVRGAGNYGYTF
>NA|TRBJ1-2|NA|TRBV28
TGTGCCAGCAGTTTAGAGTTAAACTATGGCTACACCTTC
CASSLELNYGYTF
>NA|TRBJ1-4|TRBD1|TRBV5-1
TGCGCCAGCAGCTTGGCGGGACAGGGTGGCGAAAAACTGTTTTTT
CASSLAGQGGEKLFF
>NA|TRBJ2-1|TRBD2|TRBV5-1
TGCGCCAGCAGCTTCGGGAGCGGGAGGTACAATGAGCAGTTCTTC
CASSFGSGRYNEQFF
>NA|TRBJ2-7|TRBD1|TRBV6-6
TGTGCCAGCAGGCCAAGACAGGGGAGTTACGAGCAGTACTTC
CASRPRQGSYEQYF
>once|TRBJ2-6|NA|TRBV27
TGTGCCAGCAGTTTGACACAGAGCCCCTCTGGGGCCAACGTCCTGACTTTC
CASSLTQSPSGANVLTF
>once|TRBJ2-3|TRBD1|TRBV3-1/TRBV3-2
TGTGCCAGCAGCCCGGGACAGGGGGCAGATACGCAGTATTTT
CASSPGQGADTQYF
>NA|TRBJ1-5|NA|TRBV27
TGTGCCAGCAGTTTTCTAGATAGCAATCAGCCCCAGCATTTT
CASSFLDSNQPQHF
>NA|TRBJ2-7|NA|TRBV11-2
TGTGCCAGCAGCCCCGCAGTGATGGTGTATGACGAGCAGTACTTC
CASSPAVMVYDEQYF
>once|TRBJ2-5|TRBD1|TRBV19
TGTGCCACCCAAGACCGGGACAGGGTCGGGACCCAGTACTTC
CATQDRDRVGTQYF
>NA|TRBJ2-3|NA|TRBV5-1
TGCGCCAGCAGCCGTCTCGGCCTAGAAGATACGCAGTATTTT
CASSRLGLEDTQYF